This T cell receptor (beta chain) derives from a study of OX40 agonist ivuxolimab in advanced cancers. Study background: Among those enrolled, mean age was 60 years (range about 20 to 79) and 82.7% were male. Enrollees could have had prior anti-PD-1, anti-PD-L1 or anti-CTLA-4 therapy, which approximately 40% had received.

Whole-study findings and limits: Some patients who did not respond also had low normalized T-cell clonal expansion. Clonal expansion from baseline to week 6 occurred in both CD4+ and CD8+ T cells.

Produced via immunoSEQ multiplex PCR; TCRdb's table is partial and in-frame only. The sample lists some 60,000 clones; 75% to 95% were seen once. On this clone itself: Antigen: not known.

J lost 7 bases, V lost 2 bases, and 10 bases had no gene match. The CDR3 has 14 amino acids. Germline V gives CDR1 GTSNPN, CDR2 SVGIG (reference sequence). This clonotype originated in an adult with an advanced solid tumor such as melanoma, head and neck, liver or kidney cancer. The chain combines TRBV30 with TRBJ2-7, with 8 positions matching TRBD2. The sample in question was CD4+ or CD8+ T cells sorted from blood, obtained in a trial of the OX40 agonist ivuxolimab. For the CDR3, the DNA is TGTGCCTGGAGTAGGAGCGGGGGCTTGTTTGAGCAGTACTTC. It yields the protein CAWSRSGGLFEQYF.